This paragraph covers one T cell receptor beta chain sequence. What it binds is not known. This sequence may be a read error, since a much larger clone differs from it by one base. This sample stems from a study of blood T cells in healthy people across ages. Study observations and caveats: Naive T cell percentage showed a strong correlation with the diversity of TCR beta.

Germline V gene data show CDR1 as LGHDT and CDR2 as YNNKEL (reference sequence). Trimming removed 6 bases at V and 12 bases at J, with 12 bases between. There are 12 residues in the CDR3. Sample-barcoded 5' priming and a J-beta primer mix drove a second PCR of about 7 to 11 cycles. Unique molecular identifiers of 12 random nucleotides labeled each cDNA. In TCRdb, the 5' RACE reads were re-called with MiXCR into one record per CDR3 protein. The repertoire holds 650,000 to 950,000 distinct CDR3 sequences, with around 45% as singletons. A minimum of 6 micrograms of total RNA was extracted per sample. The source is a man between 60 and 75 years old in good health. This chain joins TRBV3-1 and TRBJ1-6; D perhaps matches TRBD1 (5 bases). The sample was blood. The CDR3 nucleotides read TGTGCCAGCAGGGGACCCGGCTTACCCCTCCACTTT. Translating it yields CASRGPGLPLHF.